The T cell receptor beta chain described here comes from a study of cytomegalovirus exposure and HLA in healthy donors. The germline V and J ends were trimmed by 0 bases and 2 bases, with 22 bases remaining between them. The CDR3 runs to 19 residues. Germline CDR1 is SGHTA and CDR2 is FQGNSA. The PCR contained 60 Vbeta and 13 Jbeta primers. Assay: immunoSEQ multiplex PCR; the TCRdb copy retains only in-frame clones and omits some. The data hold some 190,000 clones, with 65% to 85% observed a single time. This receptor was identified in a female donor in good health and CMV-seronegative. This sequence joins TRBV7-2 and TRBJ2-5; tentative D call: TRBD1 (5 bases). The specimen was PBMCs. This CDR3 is CASSLAVATRGWGQETQYF. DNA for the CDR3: TGTGCCAGCAGCTTAGCTGTCGCTACAAGGGGTTGGGGACAAGAGACCCAGTACTTC.